This T cell receptor beta chain came from a study of blood T cell repertoires in COVID-19. Whole-study context: The United States, Italy and Spain supplied acute and convalescent COVID-19 samples. PBMCs, B-cell-depleted T cells, or T cells were the source of the cDNA or gDNA that made up the material.

This clone occurred a few times. Under the authors' procedure: Reference gene primer amplification yielded estimated nucleated cell counts. Clones were sequenced by immunoSEQ multiplex PCR, and TCRdb holds only the in-frame ones, with some missing. That table gives V, J and clone size, and the DNA gave D and trimming. The sample lists tens of thousands of clones; approximately 80% were seen once. The sample consisted of peripheral blood. The TCR comes from a human donor in a cohort sampled during active COVID-19.

CDR3 DNA sequence: TGTGCCAGCAGTAAGGACAGGGGGCAGCCCCAGCATTTT. It yields the protein CASSKDRGQPQHF. The chain recombines TRBV2 with TRBJ1-5, with TRBD1 matching over 10 bases. The CDR3 consists of 13 residues. The germline CDR1 and CDR2 sequences are SNHLY and FYNNEI. The J segment lost 7 bases and the V segment lost 5 bases, leaving 2 bases of the junction unmatched.